Shown below are 6 T cell receptor beta chains from a single sample sequenced in a study of T cell responses to AZD1222 COVID-19 vaccine. The assay was immunoSEQ multiplex PCR, and TCRdb's table has in-frame clones only and misses some. The sample holds under 120,000 clones; around 94% are singletons and the top ten take more than 2%. The sample in question was peripheral blood, obtained on day 0 of AZD1222 vaccination. The receptors were gathered from an adult in good health.

The chain has TRBV6-5 and TRBJ2-7; perhaps TRBD1 as D (6 bases). The germline CDR1 and CDR2 sequences are MNHEY and SVGAGI. This CDR3 is built from 16 residues. V lost 2 bases and J lost 0, with 14 bases in between. For the CDR3, the DNA is TGTGCCAGCAGTTACCGCCCGGGACACAGCTCCTACGAGCAGTACTTC. Translating gives CASSYRPGHSSYEQYF.

CDR3: CASGLVGTGRGANYGYTF. The DNA for the CDR3 is TGTGCTAGTGGTTTGGTCGGGACAGGGAGGGGAGCTAACTATGGCTACACCTTC. This rearrangement joins TRBV12-5 to TRBJ1-2, with 9 bases aligning to TRBD1. The CDR3 covers 18 residues. Germline-derived CDR1 and CDR2 are LGHNT and FRNRAP. V dropped 0 bases and J dropped 0; count of bases not matched to a gene: 8.

The chain employs TRBV4-1 and TRBJ2-3, with D unclear. Germline lookup yields CDR1 MGHRA and CDR2 YSYEKL. This CDR3 spans 14 amino acids. Trimming took off 2 bases at V and 3 bases at J, with 9 bases between the two ends. The CDR3 region has the DNA TGCGCCAGCAGCCAAATTCACGGGACAGATACGCAGTATTTT. Protein product: CASSQIHGTDTQYF.

The V call is TRBV7-8, the J call TRBJ2-1, with 10 nucleotides matching TRBD2. The V gene end was trimmed by 1 base and the J gene end by 8 bases; junction bases not matched to a gene: 11. CDR3 length: 17 amino acids. Looked up from germline, CDR1 is SGHVS and CDR2 is FQNEAQ. This chain's CDR3 is CASSLVGLAGAGDEQFF. The CDR3 DNA follows: TGTGCCAGCAGCTTAGTAGGTCTAGCGGGGGCCGGGGATGAGCAGTTCTTC.

The chain combines TRBV5-1 with TRBJ2-5; D unclear. Germline V gene lookup returns CDR1 SGHRS and CDR2 YFSETQ. V was cut by 4 bases and J by 0 bases, with 4 bases left in between. The CDR3 consists of 12 residues. The CDR3 sequence: CASSRNQETQYF. The CDR3 DNA is TGCGCCAGCAGCCGCAACCAAGAGACCCAGTACTTC.

The gene calls are TRBV2 and TRBJ1-3, with TRBD1 identical over 7 bases. V dropped 8 bases and J dropped 7; count of bases not matched to a gene: 11. CDR1 SNHLY and CDR2 FYNNEI come from the germline V gene. The CDR3 covers 14 residues. CDR3 residues: CASLPRQGGNTIYF. CDR3 coding DNA: TGTGCCAGCCTCCCCCGGCAGGGGGGGAACACCATATATTTT.